The 29 T cell receptor beta chains given below trace back to one sample, sequenced in a study of response to subunit inactivated influenza vaccine. MiXCR, applied by TCRdb to the RT-PCR reads, yields one record per CDR3 protein. The sample carries hundreds of thousands of distinct CDR3 sequences, approximately 15% recorded once. The sequencing used PBMCs from blood, collected 11 to 12 days after vaccination. The source is a man aged 50 to 60 who received an inactivated influenza vaccine.

There are many counts of this clonotype. The rearrangement joins TRBV7-6 to TRBJ1-6; 7 positions agree with TRBD1. Losses at the gene ends were 6 bases for V and 4 bases for J; bases not matched to a gene: 6. The germline CDR1 and CDR2 sequences are SGHVS and FNYEAQ. The CDR3 is 15 amino acids. CDR3: CASRFTGAYNSPLHF. The CDR3 region has the DNA TGTGCCAGCAGGTTTACAGGGGCTTATAATTCACCCCTCCACTTT. The complete variable domain, with remaining parts taken from reference TRBV7-6 and TRBJ1-6, reads GAGVSQSPRYKVTKRGQDVALRCDPISGHVSLYWYRQALGQGPEFLTYFNYEAQQDKSGLPNDRFSAERPEGSISTLTIQRTEQRDSAMYRCASRFTGAYNSPLHFGNGTRLTVT.

This clonotype was detected once. The chain employs TRBV5-1 and TRBJ2-7, with 7 bases lining up with TRBD1. The CDR3 is 14 residues long. Trimming at V came to 4 bases and at J to 3 bases, leaving 7 bases not matched to a gene. Looked up from germline, CDR1 is SGHRS and CDR2 is YFSETQ. CDR3 sequence: CASSRHRDSYEQYF. DNA of the CDR3: TGCGCCAGCAGCCGACACCGGGACAGCTACGAGCAGTACTTC. The full variable domain, with the rest looked up from reference TRBV5-1 and TRBJ2-7, is KAGVTQTPRYLIKTRGQQVTLSCSPISGHRSVSWYQQTPGQGLQFLFEYFSETQRNKGNFPGRFSGRQFSNSRSEMNVSTLELGDSALYLCASSRHRDSYEQYFGPGTRLTVT.

The CDR3 loop is CASKTGETQYF. The CDR3 nucleotides are TGTGCCAGCAAGACCGGGGAGACCCAGTACTTC. The chain recombines TRBV12-3 or TRBV12-4 with TRBJ2-5; D unresolved. The CDR3 is made up of 11 amino acids. The V gene lost 7 bases and the J gene lost 5 bases, with 8 bases spanning the gap.

This clonotype was seen only a few times. The chain combines TRBV30 with TRBJ1-1; no firm D call. Looked up from germline, CDR1 is GTSNPN and CDR2 is SVGIG (reference sequence). V gave up 4 bases and J gave up 6 bases, with 9 bases separating them. The length of the CDR3 is 11 residues. In DNA form, the CDR3 reads TGTGCCTGGAATTCTAGTCCTGAAGCTTTCTTT. Translation gives CAWNSSPEAFF. Combining the CDR3 with reference TRBV30 and TRBJ1-1 gives the whole variable domain SQTIHQWPATLVQPVGSPLSLECTVEGTSNPNLYWYRQAAGRGLQLLFYSVGIGQISSEVPQNLSASRPQDRQFILSSKKLLLSDSGFYLCAWNSSPEAFFGQGTRLTVV.

This clonotype turned up a few times. This chain joins TRBV6-1 and TRBJ2-2; D perhaps matches TRBD2 (6 bases). The V end was cut by 5 bases, the J end by 4 bases, with 14 bases between. The CDR3 is 15 residues long. CDR1 and CDR2 from the germline V gene are MNHNS and SASEGT. The CDR3 coding sequence is TGTGCCAGCAGTCCCCCGGGACTTCTCACCGGGGAGCTGTTTTTT. This encodes CASSPPGLLTGELFF.

The chain recombines TRBV7-2 with TRBJ2-7, with D perhaps TRBD1 (6 bases). Germline V gene lookup returns CDR1 SGHTA and CDR2 FQGNSA. CDR3 length equals 16 residues. Between the trimmed V and J ends, which lost 1 base and 2 bases, there was a span of 15 bases. The CDR3 bases are TGTGCCAGCAGCTTAGGATTTCCGGGACAACCCTACGAGCAGTACTTC. This translates into CASSLGFPGQPYEQYF.

In this sample, this clonotype turned up many times. The V call is TRBV7-9, the J call TRBJ2-7; 7 bases align to TRBD1. Germline assignment: CDR1 SEHNR and CDR2 FQNEAQ (reference sequence). Trimming at V came to 7 bases and at J to 2 bases, leaving 8 bases not matched to a gene. CDR3 length: 14 amino acids. This chain's CDR3 is CASNSRQGPYEQYF. The CDR3 nucleotides are TGTGCCAGCAACTCTCGACAGGGCCCCTACGAGCAGTACTTC.

This sequence joins TRBV4-3 and TRBJ1-2; the match to TRBD1 covers 7 bases. The germline V gene encodes CDR1 LGHNA and CDR2 YSLEER. With 0 bases clipped from V and 7 bases from J, the junction kept 5 bases outside the gene matches. CDR3 length: 14 amino acids. CDR3 protein: CASSQDPQGGGYTF. CDR3 nucleotide sequence: TGCGCCAGCAGCCAAGATCCCCAGGGGGGTGGCTACACCTTC.

This clonotype has a count of ten or more. The V and J genes are TRBV20-1 and TRBJ2-3, with 10 bases identical to TRBD2. CDR1 and CDR2 from the germline V gene are DFQATT and SNEGSKA (reference sequence). Trimming cost V 5 bases and J 6 bases; bases outside gene matches: 8. This CDR3 spans 14 amino acids. The CDR3 sequence: CSADSGRSPDTQYF. CDR3 sequence (DNA): TGCAGTGCTGATAGCGGGAGGTCCCCTGATACGCAGTATTTT.

The CDR3 coding sequence is TGTGCCAGCAGCTTAGAGGGACTAGCGGGGGGCCAATACTACAATGAGCAGTTCTTC. This encodes CASSLEGLAGGQYYNEQFF. The chain joins TRBV7-8 to TRBJ2-1; 15 bases are shared with TRBD2. This CDR3 spans 19 amino acids. The germline gives CDR1 SGHVS, CDR2 FQNEAQ. The V and J ends lost 1 base and 3 bases, in that order; junction bases with no gene match: 7.

This sequence joins TRBV27 and TRBJ2-2, with D tentatively TRBD2 (5 bases). Germline lookup yields CDR1 MNHEY and CDR2 SMNVEV (reference sequence). This CDR3 is built from 13 residues. V dropped 4 bases and J dropped 7 bases, with 10 bases sitting between them. The CDR3 coding sequence is TGTGCCAGCAGTTGGCGGGTAGACGGGGAGCTGTTTTTT. This codes for CASSWRVDGELFF.

The J gene is TRBJ1-4, the V gene TRBV12-3 or TRBV12-4; D gene uncertain. V was shortened by 1 base and J by 8 bases, with 5 bases between the two germline ends. This CDR3 region has 12 residues. In DNA, the CDR3 is TGTGCCAGCAGTTTAGACTACGAAAAACTGTTTTTT. Translation: CASSLDYEKLFF.

The chain recombines TRBV20-1 with TRBJ2-1, with 9 nucleotides matching TRBD2. The ends lost 7 bases at V and 11 bases at J; junction bases unmatched: 12. The CDR3 loop spans 13 amino acids. Germline CDR1 reads DFQATT; CDR2 reads SNEGSKA (reference sequence). The CDR3 is CSVKKTSGSQQFF. CDR3 bases: TGCAGTGTTAAGAAAACTAGCGGGTCCCAGCAGTTCTTC.

Only a few counts were recorded for this clonotype. Compared with germline, one end of the junction differs, possibly owing to a read error. The V gene is TRBV7-7, the J gene TRBJ2-5; TRBD2 matches at 8 bases. Per germline, CDR1 SSHAT and CDR2 FNYEAQ (reference sequence). The CDR3 loop spans 17 amino acids. The CDR3 DNA sequence: TGTGCTAGCAGCTTAGAGCGATCGCGGGGGGCATCGGAGACCCAGTACTTC. Its translation is CASSLERSRGASETQYF.

The J gene is TRBJ2-7, the V gene TRBV20-1; D is unresolved. This CDR3 comprises 14 residues. The germline V gene encodes CDR1 DFQATT and CDR2 SNEGSKA (reference sequence). V lost 0 bases and J lost 4, with 13 bases in between. CDR3 in amino acids: CSARDSTAEYEQYF. The CDR3 nucleotides read TGCAGTGCTAGAGATAGTACAGCAGAATACGAGCAGTACTTC.

The rearrangement links TRBV5-1 to TRBJ2-1; either TRBD1 or TRBD2 may fit D (5 bases each). V was cut by 0 bases and J by 9 bases, with 13 bases left in between. This CDR3 is 14 amino acids long. Germline lookup yields CDR1 SGHRS and CDR2 YFSETQ. The DNA for the CDR3 is TGCGCCAGCAGCTTGGTTGGGGGAGAACGTGAGCAGTTCTTC. Its protein is CASSLVGGEREQFF. Supplemented by reference TRBV5-1 and TRBJ2-1, the full variable domain reads KAGVTQTPRYLIKTRGQQVTLSCSPISGHRSVSWYQQTPGQGLQFLFEYFSETQRNKGNFPGRFSGRQFSNSRSEMNVSTLELGDSALYLCASSLVGGEREQFFGPGTRLTVL.

The genes are TRBV6-2 or TRBV6-3 and TRBJ2-7; D call uncertain. V lost 6 bases to trimming and J lost 4 bases, with 7 bases between them. The CDR3 is made up of 11 amino acids. Germline lookup yields CDR1 MNHEY and CDR2 SVGEGT. The CDR3 nucleotides are TGTGCCAGCAGGGACGCTTACGAGCAGTACTTC. It specifies CASRDAYEQYF.

The chain employs TRBV5-5 and TRBJ2-2; no reliable D call. This CDR3 contains 10 residues. Germline assignment: CDR1 SGHKS and CDR2 YYEKEE (reference sequence). Trimming stripped 10 bases from V and 5 bases from J, with 6 bases between. This CDR3 reads CAGKTGELFF. In DNA, the CDR3 is TGTGCCGGAAAAACCGGGGAGCTGTTTTTT.

In this sample, this clonotype turned up a few times. The chain links TRBV27 to TRBJ2-1, with D unresolved. Germline V lookup: CDR1 MNHEY, CDR2 SMNVEV (reference sequence). The CDR3 is 16 residues long. V lost 3 bases, J lost 2 bases, and 14 bases lay in between. This chain's CDR3 is CASSFQPALTYNEQFF. The DNA of the CDR3 is TGTGCCAGCAGTTTTCAGCCAGCCTTAACCTACAATGAGCAGTTCTTC.

The CDR3: CASSESGGGMDEQFF. The CDR3 DNA sequence: TGCGCCAGCAGTGAAAGTGGCGGGGGAATGGATGAGCAGTTCTTC. The chain is built from TRBV23-1 and TRBJ2-1; TRBD2 aligns across 7 bases. TRBV23-1 qualifies as an ORF whose function is uncertain. The length of the CDR3 is 15 residues. V shed 5 bases and J 8 bases; nucleotides not matched to a gene: 12.

This clonotype was counted between two and nine times. The chain recombines TRBV5-1 with TRBJ2-1; TRBD1 aligns across 9 bases. The ends lost 2 bases at V and 10 bases at J; junction bases unmatched: 13. Germline values: CDR1 SGHRS, CDR2 YFSETQ. The CDR3 loop spans 16 amino acids. The CDR3 DNA reads TGCGCCAGCAGCTTACACCAGGACAGGGGATGGCGGGAGCAGTTCTTC. Protein product: CASSLHQDRGWREQFF.

This clonotype was recorded a few times. This chain connects TRBV29-1 to TRBJ1-1, with TRBD1 as a possible D gene (5 bases). The CDR3 is made up of 14 amino acids. The V and J ends lost 5 bases and 4 bases respectively, with 17 bases between them. Looked up from germline, CDR1 is SQVTM and CDR2 is ANQGSEA. The CDR3 is CSVSAGAGGTEAFF. Written as DNA, the CDR3 is TGCAGCGTTTCAGCCGGGGCCGGAGGCACTGAAGCTTTCTTT.

This chain connects TRBV18 to TRBJ2-3; 7 bases agree with TRBD2. The CDR3 is 16 amino acids. Trimming took 0 bases from V and 1 from J; bases not matched to a gene: 4. Looked up from germline, CDR1 is KGHSH and CDR2 is LQKENI. CDR3 sequence: CASSPPVLAGTDTQYF. The CDR3 DNA reads as TGTGCCAGCTCACCACCGGTCCTAGCGGGCACAGATACGCAGTATTTT.

The rearrangement uses TRBV28 and TRBJ2-7, with D hard to call. Germline CDR1 MDHEN, CDR2 SYDVKM. This CDR3 comprises 11 residues. Trimming shortened V by 6 bases and J by 7 bases, and 10 bases separated the two germline ends. The CDR3 region is CASSTIMEQYF. Written as DNA, the CDR3 is TGTGCCAGCAGCACTATAATGGAGCAGTACTTC.

There are a few counts of this clonotype. The J gene is TRBJ2-7, the V gene TRBV20-1; D remains ambiguous. Germline V gene sequence: CDR1 DFQATT, CDR2 SNEGSKA (reference sequence). V was trimmed by 0 bases and J by 5 bases, leaving 17 bases between them. This CDR3 is 15 amino acids long. CDR3 coding DNA: TGCAGTGCTAGAGATCCCCGATATTCACTCCACGAGCAGTACTTC. Its translation is CSARDPRYSLHEQYF.

This clonotype occurred a few times. The V gene is TRBV7-9, the J gene TRBJ1-2; maybe TRBD1 (6 bases). Looked up from germline, CDR1 is SEHNR and CDR2 is FQNEAQ (reference sequence). Between the trimmed V and J ends, which lost 5 bases and 4 bases, there was a span of 23 bases. The length of the CDR3 is 17 residues. The CDR3 coding sequence is TGTGCCAGCAGCCCACGACTGAGCGGGGGCGCGGGCTATGGCTACACCTTC. Translation gives CASSPRLSGGAGYGYTF.

In this sample, this clonotype turned up a few times. The chain couples TRBV11-2 to TRBJ2-3, with a tentative D call TRBD2 (5 bases). Germline V gene lookup returns CDR1 SGHAT and CDR2 FQNNGV. This CDR3 is 14 amino acids long. Trimming took off 2 bases at V and 4 bases at J, with 10 bases between the two ends. The CDR3 sequence: CASSLMASSDTQYF. In DNA, the CDR3 is TGTGCCAGCAGCTTAATGGCTAGCTCAGATACGCAGTATTTT. The whole variable domain, filled in from reference TRBV11-2 and TRBJ2-3, reads EAGVAQSPRYKIIEKRQSVAFWCNPISGHATLYWYQQILGQGPKLLIQFQNNGVVDDSQLPKDRFSAERLKGVDSTLKIQPAKLEDSAVYLCASSLMASSDTQYFGPGTRLTVL.

This clonotype was observed a handful of times. The chain recombines TRBV10-2 with TRBJ1-3; D not certain. V lost 4 bases and J 0 bases, leaving 7 bases between the germline ends. Germline V gene data show CDR1 as WSHSY and CDR2 as SAAADI. The CDR3 is made up of 14 amino acids. The DNA for the CDR3 is TGCGCCAGCAGTGTGGGCAGCTCTGGAAACACCATATATTTT. This gives the protein CASSVGSSGNTIYF.

V is TRBV27 and J is TRBJ2-3; D not certain. Between the trimmed V and J ends, which lost 1 base and 2 bases, there was a span of 10 bases. The CDR3 runs to 15 residues. Germline CDR1 MNHEY, CDR2 SMNVEV (reference sequence). CDR3 nucleotide sequence: TGTGCCAGCAGTTTATTTGCCTCCAACACAGATACGCAGTATTTT. Encoded protein: CASSLFASNTDTQYF.